This TCR beta chain was captured in a study of T cell responses to AZD1222 COVID-19 vaccine. Only in-frame clones appear in the TCRdb table, and some are missing; sequencing was by immunoSEQ multiplex PCR. The sample holds 200,000 or so clones, more than 80% seen once. Whole-study results and caveats: Along spike, vaccine-associated CD4 TCRs were found throughout, with dominance at 160-218 and 743-854. Donors were mostly white British, more females; clonal diversity possibly underestimated.

Concerning this clone itself: Antigen: not known.

Germline trimming cut 5 bases from V and 6 bases from J; bases unmatched to any gene: 12. CDR3 length equals 15 residues. In germline, CDR1 is SGHDT, CDR2 YYEEEE. The starting material was peripheral blood, obtained on day 0 of AZD1222 vaccination. The rearrangement links TRBV5-6 to TRBJ2-7, with 9 bases lining up with TRBD1. This TCR was sampled from an adult in good health. This CDR3 reads CASSLRGQGNSEQYF. DNA of the CDR3: TGTGCCAGCAGTCTCCGAGGACAGGGGAATAGCGAGCAGTACTTC.